This TCR beta chain is drawn from a study of OX40 agonist ivuxolimab in advanced cancers. Findings and limits, study-wide: Partial responders treated at 0.1-3.0 mg/kg exhibited clonal expansion among the lowest measured.

The table came from immunoSEQ multiplex PCR; TCRdb's copy has only in-frame clones and leaves some out. The table has 70,000 to 95,000 clones, 70% to 90% seen once. Concerning this clone itself: Antigen: not known.

Germline loops: CDR1 SGHTA, CDR2 FQGNSA. CDR3 length: 17 residues. Trimming cost V 1 base and J 0 bases, with 12 bases left between them. The TCR sequence derives from an adult with an advanced solid tumor such as melanoma, head and neck, liver or kidney cancer. The V and J genes are TRBV7-2 and TRBJ2-2, with D perhaps TRBD2 (5 bases). The sequences come from CD4+ or CD8+ T cells sorted from blood, collected in a trial of the OX40 agonist ivuxolimab. The CDR3 DNA is TGTGCCAGCAGCTTAGTCCCCCCGGGAACGAACACCGGGGAGCTGTTTTTT. Protein sequence: CASSLVPPGTNTGELFF.